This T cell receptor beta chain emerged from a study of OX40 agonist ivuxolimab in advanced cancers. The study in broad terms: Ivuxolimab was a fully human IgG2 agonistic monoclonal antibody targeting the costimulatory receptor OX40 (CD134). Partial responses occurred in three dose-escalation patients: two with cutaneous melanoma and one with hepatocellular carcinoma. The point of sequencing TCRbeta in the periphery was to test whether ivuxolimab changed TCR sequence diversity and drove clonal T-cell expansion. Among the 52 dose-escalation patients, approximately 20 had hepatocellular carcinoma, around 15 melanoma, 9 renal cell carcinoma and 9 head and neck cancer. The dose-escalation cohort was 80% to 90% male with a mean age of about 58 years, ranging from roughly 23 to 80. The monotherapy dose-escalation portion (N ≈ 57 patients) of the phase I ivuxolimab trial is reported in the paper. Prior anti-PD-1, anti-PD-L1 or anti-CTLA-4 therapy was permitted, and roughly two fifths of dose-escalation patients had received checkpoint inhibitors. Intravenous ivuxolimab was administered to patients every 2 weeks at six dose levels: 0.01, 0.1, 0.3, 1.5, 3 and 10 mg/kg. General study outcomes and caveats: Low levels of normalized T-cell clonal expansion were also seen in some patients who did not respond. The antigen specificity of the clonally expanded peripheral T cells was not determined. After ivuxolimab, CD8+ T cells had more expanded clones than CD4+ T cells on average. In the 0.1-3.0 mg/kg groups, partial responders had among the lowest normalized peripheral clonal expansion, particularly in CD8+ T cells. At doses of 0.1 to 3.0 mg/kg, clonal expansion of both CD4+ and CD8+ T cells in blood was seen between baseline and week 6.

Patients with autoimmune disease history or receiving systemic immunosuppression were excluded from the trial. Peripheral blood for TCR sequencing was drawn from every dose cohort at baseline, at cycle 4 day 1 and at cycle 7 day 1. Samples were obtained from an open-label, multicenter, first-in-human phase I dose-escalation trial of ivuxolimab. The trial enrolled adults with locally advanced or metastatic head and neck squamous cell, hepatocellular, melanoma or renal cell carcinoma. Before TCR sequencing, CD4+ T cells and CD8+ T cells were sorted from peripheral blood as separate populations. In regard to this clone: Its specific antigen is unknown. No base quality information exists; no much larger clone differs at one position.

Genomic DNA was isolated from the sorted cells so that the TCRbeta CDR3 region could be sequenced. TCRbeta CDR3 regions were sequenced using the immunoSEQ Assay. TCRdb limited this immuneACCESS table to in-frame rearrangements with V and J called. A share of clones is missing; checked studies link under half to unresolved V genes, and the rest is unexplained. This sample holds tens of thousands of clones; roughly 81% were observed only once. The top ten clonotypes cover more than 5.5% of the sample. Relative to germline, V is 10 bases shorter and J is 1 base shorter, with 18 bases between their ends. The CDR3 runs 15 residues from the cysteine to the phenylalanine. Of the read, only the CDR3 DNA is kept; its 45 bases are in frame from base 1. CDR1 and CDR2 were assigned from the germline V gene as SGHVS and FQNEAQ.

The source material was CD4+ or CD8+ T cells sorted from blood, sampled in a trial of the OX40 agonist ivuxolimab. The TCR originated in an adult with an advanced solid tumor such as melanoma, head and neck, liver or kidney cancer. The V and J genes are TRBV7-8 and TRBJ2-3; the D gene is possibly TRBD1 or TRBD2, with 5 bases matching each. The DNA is TGTGCCAAAAGTAGGGGAGAAGGCGGCACAGATACGCAGTATTTT. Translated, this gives CAKSRGEGGTDTQYF.